This T cell receptor beta chain came from a study of cytomegalovirus exposure and HLA in healthy donors (dated by TCRdb to about 2017). About the full investigation: An earlier analysis of some 550 of the donors reported roughly 300 Gb of sequence data and more than 90 million unique TCR beta sequences from 150 million to 200 million T cells. Roughly 300 gigabases of sequencing data and tens of millions of unique TCR sequences were included in an early release covering about 600 HLA-typed donors. Of the 398 genotyped donors, 65% to 90% were placed in the genetic ancestry cluster associated with self-reported Caucasian donors. The study was designed to test whether signatures of past pathogen exposure could be identified by cataloging public T cell receptors. The study profiled the T cell repertoires of 666 subjects by immunosequencing and related them to cytomegalovirus serostatus. A separate validation cohort of approximately 130 different subjects was used in addition to the roughly 670-subject first cohort. The study combined high-throughput TCR immunosequencing, statistical association of individual TCRs with disease status, and machine learning to predict cytomegalovirus infection status. In a later analysis, previously published TCR beta repertoires from hundreds of donors were re-analyzed and high-resolution HLA genotyping was added so that TCR occurrence patterns could be studied. In the later analysis, no new phenotypic data were used to find candidate immune exposures; instead, reliance was placed on TCR beta sequences and their occurrence across donors. An earlier analysis of around 540 of the donors applied high-throughput TCR beta sequencing to assess whether each TCR beta V gene segment acted as functional or pseudogenic. Donor age, sex, ethnicity and CMV serostatus were compiled together with the repertoire data. A later genetic analysis took genome-wide SNP genotypes for 398 of the 666 donors and used that subset as a discovery cohort. All discovery cohort repertoires had been generated on a single sequencing platform. HLA typing included class I and class II loci at four-digit resolution. The number of typed donors differed by locus: roughly 620-630 for A, B, C, DRB1 and DQB1; roughly 510 for DQA1; approximately 610 for DPA1; and about 450 for DPB1. A few DR-DQ haplotypes were treated as single units for association and clustering because of strong linkage in the cohort. Among 398 genotyped donors of the cohort, an average of about 240,000 unique TCR beta nucleotide sequences were sequenced per donor, about a sixth of them non-productive.

Remarks on this clone: The antigen it recognizes is unknown. No base-level quality is on record; no much larger clone is a single base apart.

Overall study outcomes, separate from this receptor: Most CMV-associated TCR beta chains appeared to be HLA-restricted in a later analysis, and the HLA associations seemed to be driven largely by CMV exposure. In this cohort, only TCR beta chains were sequenced, and detectable features were limited by the absence of alpha or paired-chain data. The only immune exposure information available for the cohort was CMV serostatus. Specific HLA alleles were associated with more than 15,000 TCR beta sequences at a false discovery rate of 0.05 in a later analysis. Several of the top co-occurrence clusters appeared to be linked to parvovirus B19, influenza, CMV and Epstein-Barr virus, according to a later analysis. The authors suggested that the approach could potentially be generalized to other disease states and immunological phenotypes. A further reported finding was that TCR beta sequences accurately predicted the HLA-A and HLA-B alleles for most subjects in the first cohort. HLA typing was unavailable for some donors at each locus, so association tests used only the typed subset. A cluster of highly shared sequence variants was judged likely to represent a technical artifact of the sequencing pipeline. Because counts were too low, around 17 rarely observed V segments, including chromosome 9 orphons, were left out of the earlier analysis of 587 of the donors. Linkage disequilibrium might explain the correlated functional status among segregating V segments, but an unknown experimental factor could not be excluded. In a later analysis, HLA-associated TCR beta chains showed more clonal expansion and lower generation probabilities than non-associated chains that were equally common. When HLA alleles, especially DR and DQ, strongly co-occurred, TCR associations were difficult to assign to individual alleles. Sequencing depth was assumed to be roughly uniform across donors in the presence/absence analyses, though that assumption may not hold. Across donors, most TCR sequences were observed very rarely, whereas some public TCRs were present in many individuals. In the study, 150 to 200 TCR beta chains were listed as associated with cytomegalovirus. In a later genetic analysis, a missense DCLRE1C variant was associated with V-gene and J-gene trimming of TCR beta chains, and the association was replicated in an independent cohort. In vitro tests confirmed that three of the cytomegalovirus-associated TCR beta chains recognize cytomegalovirus antigens. A later genetic analysis reported fewer N-insertions in productive TCRs among donors in an Asian-associated ancestry cluster than the 666-donor mean. According to a later analysis, TCR association rates differed among HLA loci, with DRB1 alleles showing the most associated TCRs and HLA-C alleles showing the fewest. In an earlier analysis of roughly 560 of the donors, most TCR beta V segments were observed in productive rearrangements about 87% or about 30% of the time, broadly matching IMGT annotations. The classifier was reported to diagnose cytomegalovirus status with high specificity and sensitivity in both the original cohort and the validation cohort.

Libraries came from the immunoSEQ multiplex PCR assay. For the multiplex PCR, a mixture combining 60 forward primers for TCR Vbeta segments and 13 reverse primers for TCR Jbeta segments was used. Amplification of the CDR3 region of rearranged TCR beta genes was performed with a multiplex PCR assay on genomic DNA. On the Illumina HiSeq System, the amplified TCR beta libraries were sequenced as 87-base-pair reads. In the source study's methods: A later analysis counted approximately 84 million unique TCR beta chains across the 550 to 700 repertoires, and around 9.9 million of these chains were shared by at least two donors. A nearest-neighbor algorithm error-corrected the raw reads and collapsed the reads into unique sequences, merging closely related sequences to remove PCR and sequencing errors. To assign V, D and J gene segments, CDR3 sequences were aligned to IMGT reference sequences. For a sequence to be retained, a match of at least six nucleotides was required to both a V gene segment and a J gene segment. A rearrangement counted as productive if the CDR3 had no stop codons and remained in frame with V and J, and every other rearrangement counted as non-productive. CDR3 was defined by IMGT convention, running from the second conserved V-encoded cysteine to the conserved J-encoded phenylalanine. Sequences without an unambiguous match to a single V gene segment were excluded from the earlier analysis of approximately 560 of the donors. In an earlier analysis of about 590 of the donors, a V segment was called functional when productive rearrangements were above 56.7%, and segregating when the standard deviation between donors exceeded 5%. A statistical classification framework was developed to diagnose cytomegalovirus status using the catalog of TCR beta chain sequences. In a later analysis, V and J genes were assigned by comparing TCR nucleotide sequences against IMGT/GENE-DB human TR gene sequences. A later analysis assigned CDR3 sequences and most-parsimonious VDJ recombination scenarios with the TCRdist pipeline. In a later analysis, every TCR beta chain was defined by the combination of its CDR3 amino acid sequence and its V-gene family, and reads without a unique V-gene family were dropped. A later analysis removed 600 or so highly shared, low-generation-probability nucleotide sequences to deal with suspected cross-contamination and a sequencing artifact. For each public chain, a later analysis derived a clonal expansion index from normalized ranks of inferred template counts within each repertoire. Generation probabilities in a later analysis came from a VDJ recombination model fitted to out-of-frame rearrangements, and those results were checked against IGoR. A later analysis scored TCR-TCR, TCR-HLA and TCR-CMV co-occurrence with hypergeometric tests, applying a repertoire-size bias correction to TCR pairs. To estimate false discovery rates, a later analysis permuted the HLA or CMV assignments 20 times. In a later analysis, co-occurring TCRs were grouped using DBSCAN, with TCRdist sequence similarity added in when clustering inside HLA-allele-positive subsets. For co-occurrence clustering, repertoires with fewer than 30,000 or more than 120,000 public chains were excluded, along with five or six repertoires with anomalous nucleotide sharing. In TCRdb, the immuneACCESS table is reduced to in-frame sequences with V and J assigned. These tables do not hold every clone; where another copy was compared, an unresolved V gene accounts for under half, and the others remain unexplained. That table gives V, J and clone size, and the DNA gave D and trimming. For this sample there are 170,000 or so clones; about three quarters appear just once. About 2.9% of the sample is held by the ten biggest clonotypes.

The cohort consisted of 600 or so healthy bone marrow donors. Cohort members were all nominally healthy when sampled, although unrecorded immune exposures were likely present. The donor tested CMV seropositive, placing the donor among the 250 to 350 seropositive members of the cohort. A peripheral blood sample was collected from each donor, and TCR beta sequencing was performed on peripheral blood mononuclear cells. Genomic DNA extraction from the blood cell samples was performed with the Qiagen DNeasy Blood Extraction Kit. The clonotype comes from a woman aged 50 to 65 in good health and CMV-seropositive. The sample was PBMCs.

CDR3 loop: CASSARAGGGTEAFF. The nucleotide sequence reads as follows: TGTGCCAGTAGTGCTCGAGCAGGGGGAGGCACTGAAGCTTTCTTT. The chain employs TRBV19 and TRBJ1-1; TRBD1 aligns with 7 central bases. CDR1 and CDR2 are drawn from the germline V gene (reference sequence): LNHDA, SQIVND. Trimming removed 5 bases from V and 4 bases from J; the gene matches leave 10 bases unexplained. CDR3 length: 15 amino acids, cysteine to phenylalanine. The entry retains the CDR3 DNA only, 45 bases that are in frame from base 1.